What follows are 3 T cell receptor beta chains derived from one specimen sequenced in a study of T cells in localized non-small cell lung cancer (dated by TCRdb to the early 2020s). The method behind the library was the immunoSEQ multiplex PCR assay. The immuneACCESS repertoire file appears here via TCRdb, limited to in-frame rearrangements. These files lack a portion of the clones; in checked studies, under half of the deficit traces to unresolved V genes, and the cause of the others is not known. The sample records roughly 36,000 clones, around 75% of which are singletons. The top ten constitute under 45% of the sample. Sequencing used PBMCs, obtained before any cancer treatment. These receptors all stem from a woman aged 40 to 75 with stage II squamous cell lung carcinoma.

The chain is built from TRBV7-8 and TRBJ1-4; D may be TRBD1 (5 bases). CDR3 size: 13 residues. Germline lookup yields CDR1 SGHVS and CDR2 FQNEAQ. The V and J ends lost 5 bases and 8 bases respectively, with 12 bases between them. CDR3 DNA sequence: TGTGCCAGCAGCGCATCAGGGTTAGAAAAACTGTTTTTT. This gives the protein CASSASGLEKLFF.

This clone appeared once. The rearrangement joins TRBV28 to TRBJ1-5; D is possibly TRBD1 (5 bases). The CDR3 is made up of 17 amino acids. Germline V gene sequence: CDR1 MDHEN, CDR2 SYDVKM. Trimming removed 3 bases from V and 3 bases from J, with 18 bases in between. CDR3 sequence: CASSLIEGFPYNQPQHF. CDR3 DNA: TGTGCCAGCAGTTTGATTGAGGGGTTCCCCTACAATCAGCCCCAGCATTTT. The variable domain in full, with the rest retrieved from reference TRBV28 and TRBJ1-5, is DVKVTQSSRYLVKRTGEKVFLECVQDMDHENMFWYRQDPGLGLRLIYFSYDVKMKEKGDIPEGYSVSREKKERFSLILESASTNQTSMYLCASSLIEGFPYNQPQHFGDGTRLSIL.

This rearrangement joins TRBV15 to TRBJ2-1; D is perhaps TRBD2 (7 bases). The CDR3 runs 17 residues. Germline assignment: CDR1 LNHNV and CDR2 YYDKDF (reference sequence). V shed 0 bases and J shed 4 bases, with 16 bases lying between them. Here the CDR3 DNA reads TGTGCCACCAGCAGAGACTTGTCGGGGGGCCGTTACAATGAGCAGTTCTTC. It codes for CATSRDLSGGRYNEQFF.